This TCR beta chain was documented in a study of a mutant IDH1 vaccine in newly diagnosed glioma. Study at large: Previous treatment comprised radiotherapy, temozolomide, or both, mostly both.

Germline V lookup: CDR1 SGHDT, CDR2 YYEEEE. This CDR3 is built from 15 residues. J was trimmed by 2 bases and V by 1 base; bases with no gene match: 5. Generated by immunoSEQ multiplex PCR, the TCRdb table keeps only in-frame clones and is missing some. The sample includes about 67,000 clones, over 75% of them seen just once. The table lists this clone with a count of one. Its target is not known. Time point specified: week 23, last vaccination. Vaccination used 300 ug of mutant IDH1 20-mer peptide per dose, with topical imiquimod. This TCR derives from a man in his late teens or twenties with glioma. The V call is TRBV5-6, the J call TRBJ2-7, with 8 bases that match TRBD1. Here the sequenced sample was PBMCs, taken from a glioma patient whose treatment included an IDH1 peptide vaccine. The CDR3 DNA reads as TGTGCCAGCAGCTTGCCCCAGGGGGCGACCTACGAGCAGTACTTC. Translating it yields CASSLPQGATYEQYF.